The present T cell receptor (beta chain) was sequenced within a study of Graves' ophthalmopathy and Graves' hyperthyroidism. Study information: Prior to any treatment, peripheral blood was collected at the time of initial diagnosis. Regarding the study as a whole: Ophthalmopathy was separated from stable hyperthyroidism by a 13-signature model with 85% to 90% sensitivity and about 79% specificity. Ophthalmopathy progression was predicted by the model at about 69% sensitivity and under 75% specificity.

Orbital computed tomography and thyroid ultrasound, along with TRAb, serum thyroxine and clinical symptoms, underpinned diagnosis. The V end lost 5 bases, the J end lost 5 bases, and 6 bases lay between the germline ends. This CDR3 contains 12 residues. The germline V gene encodes CDR1 SGHAT and CDR2 FQNNGV. From RNA, the CDR3 regions of TCR beta chains were amplified and sequenced. First-round RT-PCR employed HTBI primers, with a second-round multiplex PCR after it. TCRdb re-derived calls from the multiplex PCR reads in MiXCR, one entry per CDR3 protein. The sample holds 200,000 to 250,000 distinct CDR3 sequences, 25% to 30% seen once. This clonotype was picked up many times. Its target is unknown.

This TCR was sampled from a man aged 50-59 years with Graves' ophthalmopathy. The sample consisted of peripheral blood. V gene TRBV11-2 combines with J gene TRBJ2-2; D gene ambiguous. The CDR3 nucleotides read TGTGCCAGCAGCCGCATAACCGGGGAGCTGTTTTTT. The encoded protein is CASSRITGELFF.